The source of this T cell receptor (beta chain) is a study of T cell responses to AZD1222 COVID-19 vaccine. This CDR3 comprises 16 residues. Per germline, CDR1 KGHSH and CDR2 LQKENI. V was trimmed by 0 bases and J by 0 bases, leaving 11 bases between them. Assay: immunoSEQ multiplex PCR; the TCRdb copy retains only in-frame clones and omits some. The sample records 90,000 to 130,000 clones, 89% being singletons. The sequence came from an adult in good health. The material sequenced was peripheral blood, taken on day 0 of MenACWY control vaccination. The V gene is TRBV18, the J gene TRBJ1-1, with D possibly matching TRBD1 (5 bases). Here the CDR3 DNA reads TGTGCCAGCTCACCACCGAAACAGACAGTGAACACTGAAGCTTTCTTT. Its protein is CASSPPKQTVNTEAFF.